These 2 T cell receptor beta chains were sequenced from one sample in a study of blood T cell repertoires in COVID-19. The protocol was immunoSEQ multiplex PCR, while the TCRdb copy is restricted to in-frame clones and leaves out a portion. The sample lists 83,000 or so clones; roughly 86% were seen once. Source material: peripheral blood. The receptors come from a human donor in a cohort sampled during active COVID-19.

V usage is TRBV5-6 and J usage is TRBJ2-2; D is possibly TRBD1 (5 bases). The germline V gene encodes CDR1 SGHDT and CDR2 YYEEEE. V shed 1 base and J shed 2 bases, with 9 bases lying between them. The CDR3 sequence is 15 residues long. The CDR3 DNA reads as TGTGCCAGCAGCTTGATAGGGGATAACACCGGGGAGCTGTTTTTT. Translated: CASSLIGDNTGELFF.

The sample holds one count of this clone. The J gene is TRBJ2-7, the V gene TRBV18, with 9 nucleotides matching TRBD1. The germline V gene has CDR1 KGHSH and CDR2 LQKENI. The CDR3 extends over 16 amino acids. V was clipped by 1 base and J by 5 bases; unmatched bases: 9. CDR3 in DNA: TGTGCCAGCTCACCACGGACAGGGGCGCCGAATGACGAGCAGTACTTC. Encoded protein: CASSPRTGAPNDEQYF.